This is a list of T cell receptor beta chains from one sample in a study of read filtering for tumor transcriptome and immune sequencing. TCRdb itself ran the reads through MiXCR, one entry per CDR3 protein. The data show some 130,000 distinct CDR3 sequences, approximately 12% seen once. Sequenced sample: a population of CD138-negative cells sorted from bone marrow. Receptors were obtained from a donor aged 40 or older with multiple myeloma. The CDR3 runs from the conserved cysteine through the conserved F or W. The D gene is left open where the match is weak. Only some rows state a clone size, as once, few, many or a class for expanded clones.

d_gene	len	abundance	v_gene	CDR3aa
.	15	many	TRBV2	CASSEVRGVTGELFF
.	14	many	TRBV11-2	CASSLGGDAGKLFF
TRBD2	11	few	TRBV29-1	CSVERREIQYF
.	15	many	TRBV25-1	CASSDGVGVATEAFF
.	16	many	TRBV7-2	CASSLALGGLNTEAFF
.	12	.	TRBV12-3/TRBV12-4	CASSFLRDTQYF
.	18	few	TRBV4-1	CASSQGRAYRRLNTEAFF
TRBD2	15	.	TRBV6-1	CASSEELAGAGEQFF
.	13	many	TRBV29-1	CSVSDTYNQPQHF
TRBD2	13	few	TRBV20-1	CSAGGDPKNIQYF
.	12	many	TRBV4-1	CASSQGGSEAFF
.	14	.	TRBV5-6	CASSVLIRTDTQYF
.	18	many	TRBV28	CASKGAGRKISGANVLTF
TRBD2	15	few	TRBV19	CASSPKAGRPYEQYF
TRBD2	13	many	TRBV10-3	CASTSGSVETQYF
.	12	few	TRBV6-1	CASSYEGTEAFF
TRBD2	16	many	TRBV6-5	CASSYSSGSRTNEQFF
.	11	many	TRBV14	CASSQVGELFF
TRBD2	16	many	TRBV29-1	CSVEDQFGSGEYEQYF
.	16	many	TRBV5-1	CASSLDGSANTGELFF
.	14	many	TRBV29-1	CSVEGRGEYNEQFF
TRBD2	14	many	TRBV7-2	CASSLMTSDNEQFF
TRBD2	18	many	TRBV6-5	CASSYSNPGTSGRNEQYF
.	15	many	TRBV28	CASSPMQEGSTEAFF
TRBD2	16	.	TRBV6-1	CASSEALLAGAGEQYF
.	14	many	TRBV30	CAWSIGTSTDTQYF
.	14	many	TRBV18	CASSPRGGRNEQFF
.	16	many	TRBV9	CASSAPRGPLNNEQFF
.	16	few	TRBV5-1	CASSLGPGFNSYEQYF
.	16	many	TRBV7-9	CASSLVSRGRSDTQYF
TRBD2	15	many	TRBV5-1	CASSGSGSNEETQYF
TRBD1	16	many	TRBV29-1	CSVEGETGGLFTEAFF
.	13	many	TRBV6-5	CASSYGKYNEQFF
.	13	many	TRBV12-3/TRBV12-4	CASTLFGDNEQFF
.	14	many	TRBV12-3/TRBV12-4	CASSSRTAGETQYF
.	13	many	TRBV5-1	CASSLDQYNEQFF
.	12	many	TRBV5-1	CASRTENYGYTF
.	13	many	TRBV5-1	CASSGGLNYEQYF
.	15	many	TRBV6-1	CASSEPRHRNTEAFF
.	14	many	TRBV28	CASILQSNTGELFF
.	15	many	TRBV4-1	CASRTQEGSYSPLHF
TRBD1	13	many	TRBV7-2	CASRQGASNEQFF
.	15	many	TRBV27	CASREVDKPNTEAFF
TRBD1	14	few	TRBV30	CAWSRTGGYQPQHF
.	12	many	TRBV5-1	CASKKSDTEAFF
TRBD2	16	many	TRBV24-1	CATSDPSAGGHNEQFF
TRBD1	16	many	TRBV7-8	CASSSQPGQSNTEAFF
.	13	many	TRBV20-1	CSARGSMAYEQFF
.	15	few	TRBV7-9	CASSLGGQGGYEQYF
TRBD2	13	many	TRBV29-1	CSVDGGGGETQYF
TRBD1	15	many	TRBV7-2	CASSLGGQGTEKLFF